The T cell receptor (beta chain) described here comes from a study of T cell responses to AZD1222 COVID-19 vaccine. Regarding the study as a whole: Reportedly, nearly half of unique spike TCRs recognized epitopes outside B.1.351/B.1.1.7 mutations. In a largely white British group with more females than males, clonal diversity was possibly underestimated. Two AZD1222 administrations were followed by greater Spike-specific TCR breadth and depth. Among AZD1222 vaccinees, only five to seven were seropositive at baseline.

A remark on this clone: Its antigen is not identified.

The table came from immunoSEQ multiplex PCR; TCRdb's copy has only in-frame clones and leaves some out. The sample comprises about 140,000 clones, about 89% of which are singletons, and around 6.9% rests with the top ten. The ends were cut back, 0 bases at V and 4 bases at J, with 6 bases in the middle. Germline V gene lookup returns CDR1 SNHLY and CDR2 FYNNEI. The CDR3 has 14 amino acids. The chain employs TRBV2 and TRBJ2-2; D not certain. The input for sequencing was peripheral blood, taken 28 days after the second dose of the MenACWY control vaccine. The sequence was obtained from an adult who received the MenACWY meningococcal vaccine as a control. CDR3 DNA: TGTGCCAGCAGTGAAGCGTTAGGCACCGGGGAGCTGTTTTTT. This gives the protein CASSEALGTGELFF. The full variable domain, with the rest looked up from reference TRBV2 and TRBJ2-2, is EPEVTQTPSHQVTQMGQEVILRCVPISNHLYFYWYRQILGQKVEFLVSFYNNEISEKSEIFDDQFSVERPDGSNFTLKIRSTKLEDSAMYFCASSEALGTGELFFGEGSRLTVL.